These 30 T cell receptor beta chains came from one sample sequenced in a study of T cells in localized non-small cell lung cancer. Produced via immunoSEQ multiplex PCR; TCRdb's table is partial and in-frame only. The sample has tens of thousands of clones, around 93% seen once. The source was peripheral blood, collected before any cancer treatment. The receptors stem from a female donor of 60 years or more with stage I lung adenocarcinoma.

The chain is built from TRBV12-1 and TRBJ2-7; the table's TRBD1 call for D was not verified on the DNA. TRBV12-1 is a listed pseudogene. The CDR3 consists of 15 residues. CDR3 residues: CASSFGGQGSYEQYF. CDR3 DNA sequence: TGTGCCAGCAGCTTTGGGGGACAGGGATCCTACGAGCAGTACTTC.

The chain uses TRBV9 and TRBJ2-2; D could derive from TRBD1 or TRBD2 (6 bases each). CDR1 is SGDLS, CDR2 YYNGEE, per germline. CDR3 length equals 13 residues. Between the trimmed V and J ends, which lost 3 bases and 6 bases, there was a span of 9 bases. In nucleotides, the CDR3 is TGTGCCAGCAGCGGGGGGGCTGCCGGGGAGCTGTTTTTT. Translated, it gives CASSGGAAGELFF.

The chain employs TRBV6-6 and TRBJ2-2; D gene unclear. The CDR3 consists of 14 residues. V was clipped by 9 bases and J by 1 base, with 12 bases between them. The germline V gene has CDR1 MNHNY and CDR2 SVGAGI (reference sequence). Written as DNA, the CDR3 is TGTGCCAGTCAAAAAACAGTGAACACCGGGGAGCTGTTTTTT. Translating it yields CASQKTVNTGELFF.

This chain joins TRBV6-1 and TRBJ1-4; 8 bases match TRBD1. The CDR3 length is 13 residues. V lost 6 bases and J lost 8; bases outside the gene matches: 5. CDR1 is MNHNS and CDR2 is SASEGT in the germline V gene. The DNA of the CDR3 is TGTGCCAGCAGCAGGGGGCAAGTCGAAAAACTGTTTTTT. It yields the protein CASSRGQVEKLFF.

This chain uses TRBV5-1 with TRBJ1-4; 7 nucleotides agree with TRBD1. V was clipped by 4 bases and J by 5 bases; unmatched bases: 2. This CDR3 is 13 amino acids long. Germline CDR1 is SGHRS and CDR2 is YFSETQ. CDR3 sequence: CASSMGQNEKLFF. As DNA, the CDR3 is TGCGCCAGCAGCATGGGACAGAATGAAAAACTGTTTTTT.

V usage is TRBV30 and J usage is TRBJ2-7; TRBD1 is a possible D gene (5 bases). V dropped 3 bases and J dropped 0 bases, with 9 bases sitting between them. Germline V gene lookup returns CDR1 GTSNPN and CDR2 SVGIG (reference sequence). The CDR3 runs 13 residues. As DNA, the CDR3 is TGTGCCTGGAGAAGGGGCGCCTCCTACGAGCAGTACTTC. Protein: CAWRRGASYEQYF.

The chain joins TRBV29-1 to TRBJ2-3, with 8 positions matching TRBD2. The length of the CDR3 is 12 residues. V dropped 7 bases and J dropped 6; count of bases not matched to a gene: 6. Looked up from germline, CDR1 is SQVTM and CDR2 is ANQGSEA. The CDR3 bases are TGCAGCGGGACTAGCTTGCAGGATACGCAGTATTTT. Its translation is CSGTSLQDTQYF.

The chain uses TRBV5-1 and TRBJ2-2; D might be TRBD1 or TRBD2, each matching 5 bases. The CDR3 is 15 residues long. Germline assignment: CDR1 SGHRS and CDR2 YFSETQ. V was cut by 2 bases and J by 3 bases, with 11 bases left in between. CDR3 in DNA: TGCGCCAGCAGCTTCCGGGACGGCGACACCGGGGAGCTGTTTTTT. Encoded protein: CASSFRDGDTGELFF. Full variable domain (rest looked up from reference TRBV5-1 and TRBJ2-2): KAGVTQTPRYLIKTRGQQVTLSCSPISGHRSVSWYQQTPGQGLQFLFEYFSETQRNKGNFPGRFSGRQFSNSRSEMNVSTLELGDSALYLCASSFRDGDTGELFFGEGSRLTVL.

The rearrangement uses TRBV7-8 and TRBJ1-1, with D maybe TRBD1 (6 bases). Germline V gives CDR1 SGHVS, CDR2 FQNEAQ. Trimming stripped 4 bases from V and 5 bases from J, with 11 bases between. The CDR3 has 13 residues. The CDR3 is CASSSTGTTEAFF. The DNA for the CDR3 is TGTGCCAGCAGCTCTACAGGGACAACTGAAGCTTTCTTT.

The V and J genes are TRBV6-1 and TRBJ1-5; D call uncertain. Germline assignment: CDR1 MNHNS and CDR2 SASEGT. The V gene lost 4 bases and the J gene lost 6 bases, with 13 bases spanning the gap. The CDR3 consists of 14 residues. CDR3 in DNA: TGTGCCAGCAGTGCCCAGTTGGGTGTTCAGCCCCAGCATTTT. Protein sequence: CASSAQLGVQPQHF.

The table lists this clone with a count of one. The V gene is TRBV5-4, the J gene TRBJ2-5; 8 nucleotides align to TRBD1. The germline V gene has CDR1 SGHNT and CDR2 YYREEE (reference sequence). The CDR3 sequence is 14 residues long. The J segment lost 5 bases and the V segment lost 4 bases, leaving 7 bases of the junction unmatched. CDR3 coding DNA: TGTGCCAGCAGCCAGGACAGGGAACGGGAGACCCAGTACTTC. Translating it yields CASSQDRERETQYF.

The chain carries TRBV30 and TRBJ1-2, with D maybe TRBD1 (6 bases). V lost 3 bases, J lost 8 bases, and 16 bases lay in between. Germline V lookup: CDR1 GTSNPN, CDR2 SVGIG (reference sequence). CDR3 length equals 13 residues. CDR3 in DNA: TGTGCCTGGAGCGGACAGCCTCTTGGGGGCTACACCTTC. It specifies CAWSGQPLGGYTF.

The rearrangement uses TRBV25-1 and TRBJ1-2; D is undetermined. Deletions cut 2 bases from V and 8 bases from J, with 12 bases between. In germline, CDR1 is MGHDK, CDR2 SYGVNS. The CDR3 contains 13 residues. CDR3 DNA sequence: TGTGCCAGCAGTGAACTATATGGACGGGGCTACACCTTC. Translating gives CASSELYGRGYTF.

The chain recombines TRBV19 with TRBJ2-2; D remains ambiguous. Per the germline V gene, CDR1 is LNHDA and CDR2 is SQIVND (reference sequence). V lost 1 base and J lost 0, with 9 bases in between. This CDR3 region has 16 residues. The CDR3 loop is CASSIVGSTNTGELFF. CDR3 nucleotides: TGTGCCAGTAGTATAGTGGGCAGCACGAACACCGGGGAGCTGTTTTTT.

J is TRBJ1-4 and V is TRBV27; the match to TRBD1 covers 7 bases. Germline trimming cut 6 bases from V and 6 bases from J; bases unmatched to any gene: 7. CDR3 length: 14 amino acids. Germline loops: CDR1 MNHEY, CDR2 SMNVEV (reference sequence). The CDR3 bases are TGTGCCAGCAGAACAGGGGTCTCTCATGAAAAACTGTTTTTT. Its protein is CASRTGVSHEKLFF.

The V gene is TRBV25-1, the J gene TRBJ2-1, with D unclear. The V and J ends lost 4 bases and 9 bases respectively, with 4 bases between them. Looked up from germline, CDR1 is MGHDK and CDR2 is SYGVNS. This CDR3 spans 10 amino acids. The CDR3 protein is CASSGVEQFF. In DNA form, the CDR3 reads TGTGCCAGCAGTGGCGTTGAGCAGTTCTTC.

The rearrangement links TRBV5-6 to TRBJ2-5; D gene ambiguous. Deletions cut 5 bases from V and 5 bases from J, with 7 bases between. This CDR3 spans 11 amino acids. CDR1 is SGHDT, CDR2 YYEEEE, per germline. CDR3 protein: CASSRRETQYF. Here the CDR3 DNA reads TGTGCCAGCAGTCGTCGGGAGACCCAGTACTTC. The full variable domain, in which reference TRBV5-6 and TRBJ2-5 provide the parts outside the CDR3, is DAGVTQSPTHLIKTRGQQVTLRCSPKSGHDTVSWYQQALGQGPQFIFQYYEEEERQRGNFPDRFSGHQFPNYSSELNVNALLLGDSALYLCASSRRETQYFGPGTRLLVL.

In nucleotides, the CDR3 is TGTGCCAGCAGCGAGGCAGGGGCTCATAATTCACCCCTCCACTTT. Translated: CASSEAGAHNSPLHF. The rearrangement joins TRBV7-3 to TRBJ1-6; possible D gene TRBD1, 6 bases. The germline V gene has CDR1 SGHTA and CDR2 FQGTGA. The CDR3 has 15 amino acids. V was pared by 5 bases and J by 5 bases, with 13 bases between.

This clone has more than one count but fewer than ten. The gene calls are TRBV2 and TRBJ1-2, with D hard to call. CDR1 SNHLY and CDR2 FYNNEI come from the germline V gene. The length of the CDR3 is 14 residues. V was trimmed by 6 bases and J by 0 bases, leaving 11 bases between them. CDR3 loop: CASRALPTNYGYTF. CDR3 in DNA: TGTGCCAGCAGGGCCCTTCCGACTAACTATGGCTACACCTTC.

The CDR3 sequence: CASSFLAGGKGNEQFF. The DNA of the CDR3 is TGTGCCAGCAGTTTCCTAGCGGGAGGGAAGGGCAATGAGCAGTTCTTC. The chain couples TRBV28 to TRBJ2-1, with 12 nucleotides matching TRBD2. From germline, CDR1 is MDHEN and CDR2 SYDVKM. The length of the CDR3 is 16 residues. The trim removed 3 bases at V and 6 bases at J, leaving 6 bases unmatched.

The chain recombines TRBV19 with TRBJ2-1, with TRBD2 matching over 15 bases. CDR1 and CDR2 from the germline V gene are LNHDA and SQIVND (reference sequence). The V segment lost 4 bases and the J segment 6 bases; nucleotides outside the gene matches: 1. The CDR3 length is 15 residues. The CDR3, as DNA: TGTGCCAGTAGTAGGACTAGCGGGAGGGCCAATGAGCAGTTCTTC. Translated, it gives CASSRTSGRANEQFF. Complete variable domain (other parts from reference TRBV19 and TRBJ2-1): DGGITQSPKYLFRKEGQNVTLSCEQNLNHDAMYWYRQDPGQGLRLIYYSQIVNDFQKGDIAEGYSVSREKKESFPLTVTSAQKNPTAFYLCASSRTSGRANEQFFGPGTRLTVL.

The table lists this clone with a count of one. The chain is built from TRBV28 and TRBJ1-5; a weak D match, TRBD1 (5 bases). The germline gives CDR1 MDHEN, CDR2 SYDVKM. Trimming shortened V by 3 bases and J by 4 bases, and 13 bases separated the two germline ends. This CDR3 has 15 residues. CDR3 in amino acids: CASSFVAGYNQPQHF. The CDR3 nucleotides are TGTGCCAGCAGTTTTGTGGCAGGGTATAATCAGCCCCAGCATTTT.

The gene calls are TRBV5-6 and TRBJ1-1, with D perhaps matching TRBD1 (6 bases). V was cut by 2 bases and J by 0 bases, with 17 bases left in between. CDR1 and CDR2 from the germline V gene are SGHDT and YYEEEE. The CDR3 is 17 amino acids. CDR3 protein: CASSLGQGRLMNTEAFF. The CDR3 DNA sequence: TGTGCCAGCAGCTTAGGTCAGGGGAGGCTCATGAACACTGAAGCTTTCTTT.

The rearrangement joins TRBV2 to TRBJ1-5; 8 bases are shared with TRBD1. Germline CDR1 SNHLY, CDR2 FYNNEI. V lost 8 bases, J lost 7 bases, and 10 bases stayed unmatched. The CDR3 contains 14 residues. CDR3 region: CASSPGGRGQPQHF. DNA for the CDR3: TGTGCCAGCTCCCCAGGGGGCAGGGGACAGCCCCAGCATTTT. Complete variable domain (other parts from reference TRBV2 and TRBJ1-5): EPEVTQTPSHQVTQMGQEVILRCVPISNHLYFYWYRQILGQKVEFLVSFYNNEISEKSEIFDDQFSVERPDGSNFTLKIRSTKLEDSAMYFCASSPGGRGQPQHFGDGTRLSIL.

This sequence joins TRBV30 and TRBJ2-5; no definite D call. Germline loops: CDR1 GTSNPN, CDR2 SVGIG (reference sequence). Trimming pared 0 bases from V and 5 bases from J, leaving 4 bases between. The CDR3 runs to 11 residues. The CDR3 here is CAWSVAETQYF. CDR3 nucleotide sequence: TGTGCCTGGAGTGTAGCGGAGACCCAGTACTTC.

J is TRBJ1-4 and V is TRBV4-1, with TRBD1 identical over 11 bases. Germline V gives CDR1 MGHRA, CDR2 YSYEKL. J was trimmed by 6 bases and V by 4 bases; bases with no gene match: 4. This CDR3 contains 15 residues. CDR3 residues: CASSPGQGADEKLFF. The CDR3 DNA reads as TGCGCCAGCAGCCCCGGACAGGGGGCCGATGAAAAACTGTTTTTT.

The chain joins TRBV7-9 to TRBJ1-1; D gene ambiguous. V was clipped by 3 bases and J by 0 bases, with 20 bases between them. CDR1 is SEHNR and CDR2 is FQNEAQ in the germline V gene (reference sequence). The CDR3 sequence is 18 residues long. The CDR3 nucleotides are TGTGCCAGCAGCTTTTCAACCCTCCTCGGACCGATGAACACTGAAGCTTTCTTT. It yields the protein CASSFSTLLGPMNTEAFF.

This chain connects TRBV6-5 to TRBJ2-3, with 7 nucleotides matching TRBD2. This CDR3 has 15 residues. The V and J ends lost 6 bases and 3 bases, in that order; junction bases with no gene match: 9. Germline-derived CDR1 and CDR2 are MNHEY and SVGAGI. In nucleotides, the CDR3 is TGTGCCAGCAGGCCTACGGGACTATGGACAGATACGCAGTATTTT. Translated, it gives CASRPTGLWTDTQYF.

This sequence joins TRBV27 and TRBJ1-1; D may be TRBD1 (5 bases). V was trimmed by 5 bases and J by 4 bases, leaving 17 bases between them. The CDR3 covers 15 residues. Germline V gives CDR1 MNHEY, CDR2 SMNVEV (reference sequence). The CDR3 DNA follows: TGTGCCAGCAGTCGACACCATAGGGACCCCACTGAAGCTTTCTTT. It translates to CASSRHHRDPTEAFF.

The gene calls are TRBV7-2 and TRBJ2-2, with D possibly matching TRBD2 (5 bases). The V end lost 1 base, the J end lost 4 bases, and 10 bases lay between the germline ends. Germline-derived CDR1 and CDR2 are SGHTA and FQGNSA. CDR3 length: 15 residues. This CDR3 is CASSLEPGFTGELFF. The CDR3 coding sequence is TGTGCCAGCAGCTTAGAGCCGGGATTCACCGGGGAGCTGTTTTTT.